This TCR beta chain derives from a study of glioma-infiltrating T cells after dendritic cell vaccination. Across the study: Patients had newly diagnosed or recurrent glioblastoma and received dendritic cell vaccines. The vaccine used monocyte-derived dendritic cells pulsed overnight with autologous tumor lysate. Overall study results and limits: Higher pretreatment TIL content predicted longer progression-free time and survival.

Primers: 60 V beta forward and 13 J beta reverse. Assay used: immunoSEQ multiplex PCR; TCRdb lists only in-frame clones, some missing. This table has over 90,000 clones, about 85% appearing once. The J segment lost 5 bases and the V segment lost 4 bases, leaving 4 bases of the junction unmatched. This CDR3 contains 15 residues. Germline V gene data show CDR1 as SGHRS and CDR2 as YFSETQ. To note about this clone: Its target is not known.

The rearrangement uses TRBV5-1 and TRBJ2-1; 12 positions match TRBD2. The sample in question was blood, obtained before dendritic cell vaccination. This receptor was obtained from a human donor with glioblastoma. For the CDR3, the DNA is TGCGCCAGCAGCCGACTAGCGGGGGACAACAATGAGCAGTTCTTC. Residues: CASSRLAGDNNEQFF.